The following is a TCR beta chain sequence with its context. Antigen specificity is unknown. Germline values: CDR1 SEHNR, CDR2 FQNEAQ (reference sequence). Trimming pared 2 bases from V and 10 bases from J, leaving 19 bases between. This CDR3 is 15 amino acids long. TCRdb analysed the reads with MiXCR anew, one entry per CDR3 protein. The repertoire holds about 740,000 distinct CDR3 sequences, with 30% to 40% as singletons. This entry is derived from a study of T cell repertoires in cytomegalovirus infection. The clonotype comes from a human donor in good health (CMV status not recorded). Some clones in this sample may be carry-over from other donors' samples. The chain employs TRBV7-9 and TRBJ2-3, with no clear D. This material consisted of cultured PBMCs, taken from culture after CMV antigen stimulation. The CDR3 DNA reads TGTGCCAGCAGCTTAAGTTACGGGTCCCGTCCGTCGCAGTATTTT. It yields the protein CASSLSYGSRPSQYF.